The next 16 T cell receptor beta chains were all read from a single sample in a study of blood T cell repertoires in COVID-19. Libraries were prepared by immunoSEQ multiplex PCR; TCRdb keeps only in-frame clonotypes and omits some of them. Of tens of thousands of clones in the sample, 75% to 90% were seen once. The sequenced sample consisted of peripheral blood. These receptors all come from a man aged 50-60 years with active COVID-19.

The chain combines TRBV5-8 with TRBJ1-5; a possible D gene is TRBD1 (6 bases). This CDR3 is 15 amino acids long. V was shortened by 2 bases and J by 6 bases, with 15 bases between the two germline ends. The germline V gene encodes CDR1 SGHTS and CDR2 YDEGEE. CDR3 nucleotides: TGTGCCAGCAGCTTCCTTGCGGGGGGCACTCAGCCCCAGCATTTT. Amino acid sequence: CASSFLAGGTQPQHF.

The chain carries TRBV9 and TRBJ2-2; a possible D gene is TRBD1 (6 bases). Germline CDR1 reads SGDLS; CDR2 reads YYNGEE. The CDR3 contains 13 residues. The V end was cut by 3 bases, the J end by 7 bases, with 10 bases between. CDR3: CASSAGAGGELFF. CDR3 nucleotide sequence: TGTGCCAGCAGCGCAGGGGCGGGCGGGGAGCTGTTTTTT.

In this sample, this clone turned up once. The V call is TRBV5-6, the J call TRBJ1-1, with TRBD1 as a possible D gene (5 bases). The germline CDR1 and CDR2 sequences are SGHDT and YYEEEE. The CDR3 contains 13 residues. Trimming stripped 3 bases from V and 4 bases from J, with 10 bases between. The DNA of the CDR3 is TGTGCCAGCAGCTCCCCCGGGGGCACTGAAGCTTTCTTT. Protein sequence: CASSSPGGTEAFF. Variable domain in full (rest from reference TRBV5-6 and TRBJ1-1): DAGVTQSPTHLIKTRGQQVTLRCSPKSGHDTVSWYQQALGQGPQFIFQYYEEEERQRGNFPDRFSGHQFPNYSSELNVNALLLGDSALYLCASSSPGGTEAFFGQGTRLTVV.

The chain combines TRBV7-9 with TRBJ2-3; tentatively, D is TRBD1 (5 bases). This CDR3 is built from 13 residues. CDR1 and CDR2 (germline): SEHNR, FQNEAQ (reference sequence). With 4 bases removed from V and 6 bases from J, the gap between germline ends came to 11 bases. The CDR3: CASSWLGADTQYF. The CDR3 bases are TGTGCCAGCAGCTGGTTAGGGGCGGATACGCAGTATTTT. Combining the CDR3 with reference TRBV7-9 and TRBJ2-3 gives the whole variable domain DTGVSQNPRHKITKRGQNVTFRCDPISEHNRLYWYRQTLGQGPEFLTYFQNEAQLEKSRLLSDRFSAERPKGSFSTLEIQRTEQGDSAMYLCASSWLGADTQYFGPGTRLTVL.

The rearrangement links TRBV28 to TRBJ2-7; 7 nucleotides agree with TRBD1. Germline CDR1 is MDHEN and CDR2 is SYDVKM. V dropped 7 bases and J dropped 2; count of bases not matched to a gene: 8. The CDR3 loop spans 14 amino acids. CDR3 region: CASNSDRDTYEQYF. Here the CDR3 DNA reads TGTGCCAGCAACTCTGACAGGGACACCTACGAGCAGTACTTC.

This clone showed up just a few times. V gene TRBV18 combines with J gene TRBJ2-7; 8 nucleotides align to TRBD2. V lost 4 bases to trimming and J lost 0 bases; unmatched junction nucleotides: 11. This CDR3 is 17 amino acids long. Germline V gives CDR1 KGHSH, CDR2 LQKENI. The CDR3 DNA follows: TGTGCCAGCTCACGCCAACGGGGGGGCCGGAGCTCCTACGAGCAGTACTTC. Translated: CASSRQRGGRSSYEQYF.

V is TRBV15 and J is TRBJ2-7, with TRBD1 matching 10 bases. The CDR3 has 16 amino acids. Trimming took 3 bases from V and 5 from J; bases not matched to a gene: 10. Germline V CDR1 and CDR2: LNHNV, YYDKDF (reference sequence). CDR3 in amino acids: CATSRGPGTGVNEQYF. The DNA for the CDR3 is TGTGCCACCAGCAGGGGACCCGGGACAGGGGTTAACGAGCAGTACTTC.

V usage is TRBV6-2 or TRBV6-3 and J usage is TRBJ2-1; TRBD2 aligns across 7 bases. The germline CDR1 and CDR2 sequences are MNHEY and SVGEGT. This CDR3 is built from 15 residues. Trimming cost V 5 bases and J 3 bases; bases outside gene matches: 7. As DNA, the CDR3 is TGTGCCAGCAGTCTGAGCGGGAATGTCTACAATGAGCAGTTCTTC. It is translated as CASSLSGNVYNEQFF.

This chain joins TRBV2 and TRBJ2-5, with D possibly matching TRBD2 (6 bases). V dropped 4 bases and J dropped 2 bases, with 14 bases sitting between them. The germline gives CDR1 SNHLY, CDR2 FYNNEI. This CDR3 contains 15 residues. CDR3 protein: CASSASGVGQETQYF. The CDR3 DNA is TGTGCCAGCAGTGCGTCGGGAGTCGGACAAGAGACCCAGTACTTC.

The V gene is TRBV18, the J gene TRBJ1-5; 7 bases align to TRBD1. Germline V gene sequence: CDR1 KGHSH, CDR2 LQKENI. The CDR3 consists of 16 residues. Trimming removed 1 base from V and 1 base from J; junction bases left unmatched: 4. As DNA, the CDR3 is TGTGCCAGCTCACCACGACAGGGTTTGAGCAATCAGCCCCAGCATTTT. Amino acid sequence: CASSPRQGLSNQPQHF.

V gene TRBV24-1 combines with J gene TRBJ2-2; D is unclear. CDR3 length: 13 residues. Germline loops: CDR1 KGHDR, CDR2 SFDVKD. Trimming pared 3 bases from V and 2 bases from J, leaving 3 bases between. CDR3 loop: CATSDVNTGELFF. CDR3 bases: TGTGCCACCAGTGATGTAAACACCGGGGAGCTGTTTTTT.

CDR3 in DNA: TGCGCCAGCAGCTTGGACGGGACAGGGTCCTATGGCTACACCTTC. The encoded protein is CASSLDGTGSYGYTF. This chain uses TRBV5-1 with TRBJ1-2; 9 bases agree with TRBD1. The ends lost 0 bases at V and 4 bases at J; junction bases unmatched: 4. The germline gives CDR1 SGHRS, CDR2 YFSETQ. There are 15 residues in the CDR3.

V is TRBV7-2 and J is TRBJ2-7; 9 positions agree with TRBD2. The trim removed 5 bases at V and 8 bases at J, leaving 10 bases unmatched. Germline assignment: CDR1 SGHTA and CDR2 FQGNSA. The CDR3 extends over 14 amino acids. The CDR3 is CASSPPGTSSQQYF. CDR3 bases: TGTGCCAGCAGCCCGCCTGGGACTAGCAGCCAGCAGTACTTC.

The count of this clone is one. V is TRBV5-1 and J is TRBJ2-3, with TRBD1 identical over 8 bases. The germline V gene has CDR1 SGHRS and CDR2 YFSETQ. The ends lost 4 bases at V and 4 bases at J; junction bases unmatched: 5. CDR3 size: 14 residues. CDR3 in amino acids: CASSRTGGPDTQYF. DNA of the CDR3: TGCGCCAGCAGCCGTACAGGGGGGCCAGATACGCAGTATTTT.

Written as DNA, the CDR3 is TGTGCCAGCAGCCATGGACCGGGAGGGGGCGCTGAAGCTTTCTTT. This sequence encodes CASSHGPGGGAEAFF. The chain combines TRBV3-1 (or the pseudogene TRBV3-2) with TRBJ1-1, with 7 bases lining up with TRBD1. The CDR3 totals 15 residues. The germline CDR1 and CDR2 sequences are LGHDT and YNNKEL (reference sequence). The V and J ends lost 3 bases and 6 bases, in that order; junction bases with no gene match: 10.

The chain employs TRBV20-1 and TRBJ2-3, with 9 bases aligning to TRBD1. The V gene's germline CDR1 is DFQATT and CDR2 SNEGSKA (reference sequence). This CDR3 has 13 residues. Losses at the gene ends were 3 bases for V and 8 bases for J; bases not matched to a gene: 6. For the CDR3, the DNA is TGCAGTGCTAGTGATACAGGGGGCTCTACGCAGTATTTT. Its translation: CSASDTGGSTQYF.